A selection of T cell receptor beta chains follows, all from one sample in a study of blood T cell repertoires in COVID-19. Profiling relied on immunoSEQ multiplex PCR, and the TCRdb table lists in-frame clones only, not all of them. The sample includes more than 200,000 clones, approximately 90% of them seen just once. Sample: PBMCs or T cells enriched from blood (not recorded which). All receptors come from a woman in her 30s who had recovered from COVID-19. Each CDR3 is given with its conserved first and last residue. D genes are given only for firm matches. Not every row has a clone size; where given, it reads once, few, many or a size class.

D: .; size: .; J: TRBJ2-3; V: TRBV29-1; DNA: TGCAGCGCCCCACAGGGAATGGGGCTCACAGATACGCAGTATTTT; CDR3: CSAPQGMGLTDTQYF
D: TRBD2; size: .; J: TRBJ2-4; V: TRBV20-1; DNA: TGCAGTGCTAGTGTAGCGGGCCGACTAGCCAAAAACATTCAGTACTTC; CDR3: CSASVAGRLAKNIQYF
D: TRBD2; size: .; J: TRBJ2-7; V: TRBV13; DNA: TGTGCCAGCAGCTTAGGCGGGAGGGCGGGATATACCTACGAGCAGTACTTC; CDR3: CASSLGGRAGYTYEQYF
D: .; size: .; J: TRBJ1-5; V: TRBV19; DNA: TGTGCCAGTGATCAGTGGCAGGGCAATCAGCCCCAGCATTTT; CDR3: CASDQWQGNQPQHF
D: .; size: .; J: TRBJ1-2; V: TRBV4-1; DNA: TGCGCCAGCAGCCAAGGACAGTCGAACTATGGCTACACCTTC; CDR3: CASSQGQSNYGYTF
D: .; size: .; J: TRBJ1-1; V: TRBV4-3; DNA: TGCGCCAGCAGCCAAGATTGGGCAGCTAACACTGAAGCTTTCTTT; CDR3: CASSQDWAANTEAFF
D: TRBD2; size: .; J: TRBJ2-1; V: TRBV19; DNA: TGTGCCAGTAGAACAAACATAGCGGGAGCTAGGAATGAGCAGTTCTTC; CDR3: CASRTNIAGARNEQFF
D: .; size: .; J: TRBJ1-2; V: TRBV29-1; DNA: TGCAGCGTTGACAGGGGAGCTAACTATGGCTACACCTTC; CDR3: CSVDRGANYGYTF
D: .; size: few; J: TRBJ1-4; V: TRBV11-2; DNA: TGTGCCAGCAGCTTAGGGTTTTGGACAGACTATGAAAAACTGTTTTTT; CDR3: CASSLGFWTDYEKLFF
D: .; size: .; J: TRBJ1-5; V: TRBV19; DNA: TGTGCCAGTAGTATAGGGCGGAGCGGGGTTCGCAATCAGCCCCAGCATTTT; CDR3: CASSIGRSGVRNQPQHF
D: .; size: .; J: TRBJ1-1; V: TRBV27; DNA: TGTGCCAGCAGCCAACCTTACAGGAACACTGAAGCTTTCTTT; CDR3: CASSQPYRNTEAFF
D: .; size: .; J: TRBJ2-7; V: TRBV5-1; DNA: TGCGCCAGCAGCTTGTATTGGGACAACTCCTACGAGCAGTACTTC; CDR3: CASSLYWDNSYEQYF
D: TRBD1; size: .; J: TRBJ1-2; V: TRBV5-1; DNA: TGCGCCAGCAGCTCCGGATCCGGGACAGGGTTGAGCGGCTACACCTTC; CDR3: CASSSGSGTGLSGYTF
D: .; size: .; J: TRBJ1-4; V: TRBV4-2; DNA: TGTGCCAGCAGCGCGATCGACCGGGACGGGGGGGAAAAACTGTTTTTT; CDR3: CASSAIDRDGGEKLFF
D: .; size: .; J: TRBJ1-2; V: TRBV30; DNA: TGTGCCTGGAGCCGGACTAGGGAGGATGGCTACACCTTC; CDR3: CAWSRTREDGYTF
D: .; size: .; J: TRBJ1-2; V: TRBV27; DNA: TGTGCCAGCAGTATCGGGGGGCCCGTCTATGGCTACACCTTC; CDR3: CASSIGGPVYGYTF